The present T cell receptor (beta chain) was sequenced within a study of blood T cells in healthy people across ages. Concerning this clonotype itself: The antigen is unknown.

For the second PCR, which ran for roughly 7 to 11 cycles, a sample-barcoded 5' primer and a J-beta primer mix were used. TCRdb re-called the 5' RACE reads through MiXCR, storing one row per CDR3 protein. The sample shows 750,000 to 850,000 distinct CDR3 sequences, roughly 25% of them seen only once. The study's findings and limits: In older individuals, TCR beta diversity per million T cells was lower, falling roughly linearly with age.

This same sample was also taken into another study, of T cells of mothers and their children.

The sequenced sample consisted of blood. The TCR originated in a boy aged 5-17 years in good health.

The CDR3 sequence is CAISGAPDHIQYF. The DNA for the CDR3 is TGTGCCATCAGTGGGGCCCCCGACCACATTCAGTACTTC. This rearrangement joins TRBV10-3 to TRBJ2-4; D call uncertain. This CDR3 is 13 amino acids long. CDR1 and CDR2 from the germline V gene are ENHRY and SYGVKD. The V gene lost 4 bases and the J gene lost 8 bases, with 12 bases spanning the gap.